This paragraph reports one TCR beta chain. Its antigen remains unidentified. At one end, the junction sequence differs from germline, possibly due to a read error. As it was prepared, the TCRbeta library received unique molecular identifiers. TCRdb passed the PCR reads through MiXCR, listing each CDR3 protein once. The data show 540,000 or so distinct CDR3 sequences, with approximately 22% seen just once and 11% to 15% held by the top ten. The data were taken from a study of T-cell reconstitution after alpha-beta-depleted transplantation in children. Study results and caveats: Several hundred expanded graft clones reportedly supplied alpha-beta T cells about two months after transplant. The origin of high day-60 TCRbeta diversity in some patients lay in surviving recipient T cells and thymic progenitors. At one year after transplant, newly produced T cells mostly accounted for T-cell counts and diversity.

Per germline, CDR1 SGHTA and CDR2 FQGNSA. The CDR3 runs to 12 residues. The TCR sequence derives from a boy less than two years old who had a stem cell transplant for acute myeloid leukemia, so the T cells may come from the graft donor. The chain combines TRBV7-2 with TRBJ2-1; D remains ambiguous. The material sequenced was PBMCs, mostly from graft donor cells, taken 360 days after TCRalphabeta/CD19-depleted stem cell transplant. CDR3 DNA sequence: TGTGCCAGCTCTGGTAGCTACGATGAGCAGTTCTTC. Its protein product is CASSGSYDEQFF.